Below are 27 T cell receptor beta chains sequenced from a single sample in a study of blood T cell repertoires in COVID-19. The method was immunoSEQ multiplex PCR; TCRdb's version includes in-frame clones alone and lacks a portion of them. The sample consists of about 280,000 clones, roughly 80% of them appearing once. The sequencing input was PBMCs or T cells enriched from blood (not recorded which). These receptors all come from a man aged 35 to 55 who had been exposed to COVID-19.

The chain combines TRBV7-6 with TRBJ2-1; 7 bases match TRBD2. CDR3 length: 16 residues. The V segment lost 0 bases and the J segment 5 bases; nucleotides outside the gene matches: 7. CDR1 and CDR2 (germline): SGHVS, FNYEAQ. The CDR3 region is CASSLAQLAQDNEQFF. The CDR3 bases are TGTGCCAGCAGCTTAGCGCAACTAGCGCAAGACAATGAGCAGTTCTTC.

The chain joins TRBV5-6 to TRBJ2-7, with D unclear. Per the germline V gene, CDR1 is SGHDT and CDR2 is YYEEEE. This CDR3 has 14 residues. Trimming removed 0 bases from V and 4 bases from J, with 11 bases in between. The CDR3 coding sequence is TGTGCCAGCAGCTTGGCCTACGAGGTTTACGAGCAGTACTTC. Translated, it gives CASSLAYEVYEQYF.

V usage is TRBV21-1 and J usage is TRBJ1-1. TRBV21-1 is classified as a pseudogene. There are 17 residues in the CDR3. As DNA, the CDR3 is TGTGCCAGCAGCCCCTGGGGCGGGGCCGGTTTAAGCACTGAAGCTTTCTTT. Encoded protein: CASSPWGGAGLSTEAFF.

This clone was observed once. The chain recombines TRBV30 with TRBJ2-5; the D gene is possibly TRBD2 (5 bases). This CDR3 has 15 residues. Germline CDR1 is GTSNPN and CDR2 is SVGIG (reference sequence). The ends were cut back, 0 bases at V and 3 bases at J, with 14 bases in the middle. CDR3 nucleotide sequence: TGTGCCTGGAGTGTAATGGCTAGCATCAAAGAGACCCAGTACTTC. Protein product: CAWSVMASIKETQYF.

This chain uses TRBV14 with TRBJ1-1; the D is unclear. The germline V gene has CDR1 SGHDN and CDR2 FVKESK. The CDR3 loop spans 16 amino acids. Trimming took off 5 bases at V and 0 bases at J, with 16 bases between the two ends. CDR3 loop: CASSSFHGLLNTEAFF. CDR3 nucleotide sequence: TGTGCCAGCAGCTCATTCCACGGACTTCTGAACACTGAAGCTTTCTTT.

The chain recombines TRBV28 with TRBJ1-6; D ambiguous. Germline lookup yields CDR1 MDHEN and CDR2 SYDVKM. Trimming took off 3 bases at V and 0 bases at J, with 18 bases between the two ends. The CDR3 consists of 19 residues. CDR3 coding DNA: TGTGCCAGCAGTTTGCTTTCCCAGGTTGAGAGCTCCTATAATTCACCCCTCCACTTT. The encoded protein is CASSLLSQVESSYNSPLHF.

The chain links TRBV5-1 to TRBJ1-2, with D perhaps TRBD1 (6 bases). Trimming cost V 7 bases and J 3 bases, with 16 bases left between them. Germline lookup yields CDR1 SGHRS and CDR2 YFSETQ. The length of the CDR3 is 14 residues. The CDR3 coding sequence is TGCGCCAGCGGGCTCGGACAGCTCGACTATGGCTACACCTTC. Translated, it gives CASGLGQLDYGYTF.

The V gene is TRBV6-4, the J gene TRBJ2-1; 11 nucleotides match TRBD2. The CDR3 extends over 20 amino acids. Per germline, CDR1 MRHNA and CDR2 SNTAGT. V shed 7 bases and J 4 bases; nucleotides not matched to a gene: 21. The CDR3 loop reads CASMVVGTSGEGGFYNEQFF. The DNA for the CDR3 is TGTGCCAGCATGGTAGTGGGGACTAGCGGTGAGGGGGGATTTTACAATGAGCAGTTCTTC.

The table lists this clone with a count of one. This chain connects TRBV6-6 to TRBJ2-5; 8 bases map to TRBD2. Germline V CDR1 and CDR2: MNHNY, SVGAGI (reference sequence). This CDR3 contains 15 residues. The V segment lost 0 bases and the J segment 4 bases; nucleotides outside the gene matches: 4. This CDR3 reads CASSYSSGRGETQYF. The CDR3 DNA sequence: TGTGCCAGCAGTTACTCGAGCGGGAGAGGAGAGACCCAGTACTTC.

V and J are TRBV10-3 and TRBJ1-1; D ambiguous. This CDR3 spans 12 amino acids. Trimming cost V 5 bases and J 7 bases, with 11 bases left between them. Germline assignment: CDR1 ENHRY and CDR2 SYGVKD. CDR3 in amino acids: CAISTTTREAFF. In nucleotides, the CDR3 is TGTGCCATCAGTACCACCACTCGTGAAGCTTTCTTT.

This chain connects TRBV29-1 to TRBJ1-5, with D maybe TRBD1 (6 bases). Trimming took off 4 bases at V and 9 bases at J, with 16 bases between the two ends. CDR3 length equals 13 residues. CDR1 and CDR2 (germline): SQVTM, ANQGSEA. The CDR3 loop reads CSVATDSLGPQHF. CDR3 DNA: TGCAGCGTTGCCACGGACAGCTTGGGGCCCCAGCATTTT. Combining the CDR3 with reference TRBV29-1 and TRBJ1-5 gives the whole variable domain SAVISQKPSRDICQRGTSLTIQCQVDSQVTMMFWYRQQPGQSLTLIATANQGSEATYESGFVIDKFPISRPNLTFSTLTVSNMSPEDSSIYLCSVATDSLGPQHFGDGTRLSIL.

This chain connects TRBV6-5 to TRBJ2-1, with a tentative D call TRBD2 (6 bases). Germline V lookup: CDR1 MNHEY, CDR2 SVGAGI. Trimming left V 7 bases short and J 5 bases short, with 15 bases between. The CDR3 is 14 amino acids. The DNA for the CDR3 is TGTGCCAGCATGGACCGGGGAGGCCACAATGAGCAGTTCTTC. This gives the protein CASMDRGGHNEQFF.

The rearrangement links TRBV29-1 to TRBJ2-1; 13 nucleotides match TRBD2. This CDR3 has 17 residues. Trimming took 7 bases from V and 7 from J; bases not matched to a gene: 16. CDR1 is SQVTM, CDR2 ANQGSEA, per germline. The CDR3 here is CSAQRGITSGRGNEQFF. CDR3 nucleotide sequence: TGCAGCGCCCAAAGGGGGATCACTAGCGGGAGGGGTAATGAGCAGTTCTTC.

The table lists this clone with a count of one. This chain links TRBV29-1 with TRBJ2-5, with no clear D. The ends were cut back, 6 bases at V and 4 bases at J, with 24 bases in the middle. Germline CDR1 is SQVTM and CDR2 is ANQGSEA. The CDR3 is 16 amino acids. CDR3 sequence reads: CSVDPGEPVVGETQYF. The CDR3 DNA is TGCAGCGTAGACCCCGGAGAACCAGTAGTTGGAGAGACCCAGTACTTC.

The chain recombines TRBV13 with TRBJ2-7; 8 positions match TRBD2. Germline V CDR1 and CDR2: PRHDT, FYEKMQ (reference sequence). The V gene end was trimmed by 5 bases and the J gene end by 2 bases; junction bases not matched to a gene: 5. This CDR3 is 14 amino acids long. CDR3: CASSRAGATYEQYF. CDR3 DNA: TGTGCCAGCAGCCGAGCGGGAGCTACCTACGAGCAGTACTTC.

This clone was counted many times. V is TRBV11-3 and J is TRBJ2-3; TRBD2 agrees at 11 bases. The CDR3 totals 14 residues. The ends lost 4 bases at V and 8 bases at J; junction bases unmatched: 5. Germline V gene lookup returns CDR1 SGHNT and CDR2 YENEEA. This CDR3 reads CASSSNSGGGTQYF. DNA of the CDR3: TGTGCCAGCAGCTCGAATAGCGGGGGGGGTACGCAGTATTTT. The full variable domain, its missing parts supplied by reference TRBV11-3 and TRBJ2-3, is EAGVVQSPRYKIIEKKQPVAFWCNPISGHNTLYWYLQNLGQGPELLIRYENEEAVDDSQLPKDRFSAERLKGVDSTLKIQPAELGDSAVYLCASSSNSGGGTQYFGPGTRLTVL.

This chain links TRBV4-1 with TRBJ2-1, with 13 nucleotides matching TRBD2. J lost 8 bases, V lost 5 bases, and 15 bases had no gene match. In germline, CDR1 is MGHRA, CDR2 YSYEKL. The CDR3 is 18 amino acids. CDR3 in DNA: TGCGCCAGCAGCTCCCTTGCGTTCAGGACTAGCGGGAGAGATGAGCAGTTCTTC. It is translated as CASSSLAFRTSGRDEQFF.

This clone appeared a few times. The CDR3 sequence: CASSQDPGDGYTF. CDR3 nucleotides: TGCGCCAGCAGCCAAGATCCTGGAGACGGCTACACCTTC. This chain links TRBV4-1 with TRBJ1-2; D remains unclear. Trimming removed 0 bases from V and 8 bases from J, with 10 bases in between. Germline CDR1 reads MGHRA; CDR2 reads YSYEKL. This CDR3 is built from 13 residues.

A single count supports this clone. The CDR3 reads CASRPGTANTEAFF. The CDR3, as DNA: TGTGCCAGCAGGCCCGGGACAGCGAACACTGAAGCTTTCTTT. V is TRBV11-1 and J is TRBJ1-1, with 7 bases identical to TRBD1. V lost 6 bases, J lost 1 base, and 5 bases stayed unmatched. CDR3 length: 14 residues. Germline CDR1 reads SGHAT; CDR2 reads FQDESV (reference sequence).

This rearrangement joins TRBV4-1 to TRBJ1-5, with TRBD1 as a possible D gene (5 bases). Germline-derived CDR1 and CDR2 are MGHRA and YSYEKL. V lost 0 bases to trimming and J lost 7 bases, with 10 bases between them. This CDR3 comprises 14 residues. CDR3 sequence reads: CASSQEGVRQPQHF. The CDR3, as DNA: TGCGCCAGCAGCCAAGAAGGGGTCAGACAGCCCCAGCATTTT.

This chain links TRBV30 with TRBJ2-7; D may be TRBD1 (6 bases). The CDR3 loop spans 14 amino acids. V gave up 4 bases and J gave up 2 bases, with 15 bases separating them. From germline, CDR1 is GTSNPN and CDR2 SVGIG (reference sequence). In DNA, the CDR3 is TGTGCCTGGAATGCCGGGACAACAACCTACGAGCAGTACTTC. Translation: CAWNAGTTTYEQYF.

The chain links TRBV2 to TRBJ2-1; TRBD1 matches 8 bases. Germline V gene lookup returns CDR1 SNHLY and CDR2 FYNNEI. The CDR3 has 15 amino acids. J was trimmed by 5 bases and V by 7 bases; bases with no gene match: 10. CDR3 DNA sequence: TGTGCCAGCATCATCGGACAGGGTATTAACAATGAGCAGTTCTTC. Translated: CASIIGQGINNEQFF. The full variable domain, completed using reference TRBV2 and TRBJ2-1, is EPEVTQTPSHQVTQMGQEVILRCVPISNHLYFYWYRQILGQKVEFLVSFYNNEISEKSEIFDDQFSVERPDGSNFTLKIRSTKLEDSAMYFCASIIGQGINNEQFFGPGTRLTVL.

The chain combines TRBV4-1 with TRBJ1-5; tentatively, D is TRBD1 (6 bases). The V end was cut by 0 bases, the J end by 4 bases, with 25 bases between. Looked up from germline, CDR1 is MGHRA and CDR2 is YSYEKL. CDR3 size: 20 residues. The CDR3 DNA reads TGCGCCAGCAGCCAAGAAGGCGCGAGACTGGGGGGGCTCGCAAATCAGCCCCAGCATTTT. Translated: CASSQEGARLGGLANQPQHF.

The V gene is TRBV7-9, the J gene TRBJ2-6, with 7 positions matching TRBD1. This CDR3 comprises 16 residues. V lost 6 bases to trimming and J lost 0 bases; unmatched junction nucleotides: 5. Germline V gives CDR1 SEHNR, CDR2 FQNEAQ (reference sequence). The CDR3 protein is CASRGQFSSGANVLTF. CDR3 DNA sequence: TGTGCCAGCAGGGGACAGTTCAGCTCTGGGGCCAACGTCCTGACTTTC. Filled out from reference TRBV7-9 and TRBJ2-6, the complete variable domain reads DTGVSQNPRHKITKRGQNVTFRCDPISEHNRLYWYRQTLGQGPEFLTYFQNEAQLEKSRLLSDRFSAERPKGSFSTLEIQRTEQGDSAMYLCASRGQFSSGANVLTFGAGSRLTVL.

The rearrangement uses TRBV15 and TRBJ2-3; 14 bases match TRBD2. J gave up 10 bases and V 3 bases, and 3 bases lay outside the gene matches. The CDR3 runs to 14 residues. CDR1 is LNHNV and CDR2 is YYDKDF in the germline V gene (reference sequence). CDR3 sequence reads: CATSRGLAGVAQYF. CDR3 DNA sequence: TGTGCCACCAGCAGGGGACTAGCGGGAGTCGCGCAGTATTTT.

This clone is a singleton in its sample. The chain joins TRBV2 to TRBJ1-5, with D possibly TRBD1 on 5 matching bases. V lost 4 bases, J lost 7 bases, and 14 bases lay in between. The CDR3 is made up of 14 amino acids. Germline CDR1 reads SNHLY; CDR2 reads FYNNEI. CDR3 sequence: CASSGHGQGQPQHF. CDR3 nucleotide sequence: TGTGCCAGCAGTGGTCACGGCCAGGGCCAGCCCCAGCATTTT.

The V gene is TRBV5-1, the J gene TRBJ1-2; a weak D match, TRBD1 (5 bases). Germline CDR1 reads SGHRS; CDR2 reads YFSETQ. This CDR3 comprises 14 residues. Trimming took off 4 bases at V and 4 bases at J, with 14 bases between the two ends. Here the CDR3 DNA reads TGCGCCAGCAGCGGGGGGTTCTTGGGCTATGGCTACACCTTC. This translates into CASSGGFLGYGYTF.